A selection of T cell receptor beta chains follows, all from one sample in a study of cytomegalovirus exposure and HLA in healthy donors. TCRdb's copy holds only in-frame clones and misses some; the assay was immunoSEQ multiplex PCR. The table shows 100,000 or so clones, with more than 60% occurring only once. Material for sequencing was PBMCs. The receptors stem from a female donor in good health and CMV-seropositive. Each CDR3 is given with its conserved first and last residue. Each record gives: clone size, V gene, D gene, J gene, CDR3 DNA, CDR3 protein. The D gene is left open where the match is weak. Rows may omit the clone size; those that give it use once, few, many or a size class.

NA	TRBV7-2	TRBD1	TRBJ1-2	TGTGCCAGCAGCTTAGATGTAGGGACAGGGCGGTATGGCTACACCTTC	CASSLDVGTGRYGYTF
NA	TRBV6-5	NA	TRBJ1-1	TGTGCCAGCAGTTACCAGGCAGGGCGAAGAACTGAAGCTTTCTTT	CASSYQAGRRTEAFF
few	TRBV18	NA	TRBJ2-7	TGTGCCAGCTCAAAGACCCCAGGGTACCAAGGCGACGAGCAGTACTTC	CASSKTPGYQGDEQYF
NA	TRBV11-2	TRBD1	TRBJ1-5	TGTGCCAGCAGCTTGGACAGGGCGCAGCCCCAGCATTTT	CASSLDRAQPQHF
once	TRBV7-9	TRBD1	TRBJ2-7	TGTGCCAGCAGCTTATCCGCGGGGACAGGGGGCTACGAGCAGTACTTC	CASSLSAGTGGYEQYF
few	TRBV4-1	TRBD1	TRBJ1-2	TGCGCCAGCAGCCAAGCCGCTTCGGGGACAGGGTATGGCTACACCTTC	CASSQAASGTGYGYTF
NA	TRBV30	NA	TRBJ2-5	TGTGCCTGGAGTGGAGGGAGCGACCAAGAGACCCAGTACTTC	CAWSGGSDQETQYF
few	TRBV27	TRBD2	TRBJ2-5	TGTGCCAGCAGCCCGGGACTAGCGGGAGGGCGGCAAGAGACCCAGTACTTC	CASSPGLAGGRQETQYF
NA	TRBV7-2	TRBD1	TRBJ1-2	TGTGCCAGCAGCTCGGGGGCGGGACAGGGGTATGGCTACACCTTC	CASSSGAGQGYGYTF
NA	TRBV10-3	TRBD1	TRBJ2-7	TGTGCCATCAGTGAGGACAGGGTAGGAGCCTACGAGCAGTACTTC	CAISEDRVGAYEQYF
few	TRBV2	NA	TRBJ1-1	TGTGCCAGCAGTGCCCGTCCGGACACTGAAGCTTTCTTT	CASSARPDTEAFF
NA	TRBV29-1	NA	TRBJ2-1	TGCAGCGTTACACCCAGCTACAATGAGCAGTTCTTC	CSVTPSYNEQFF
once	TRBV11-3	NA	TRBJ2-5	TGTGCCAGCAGCCCCGGAGGGGTTTTTATGGAGACCCAGTACTTC	CASSPGGVFMETQYF
NA	TRBV7-2	NA	TRBJ2-7	TGTGCCAGCAGGTTACCGGGACTCGGAACCGGCGAGCAGTACTTC	CASRLPGLGTGEQYF
NA	TRBV5-1	NA	TRBJ2-1	TGCGCCAGCAGCTTGGTCGCGGCGGGACCGAACAATGAGCAGTTCTTC	CASSLVAAGPNNEQFF
NA	TRBV2	TRBD2	TRBJ2-1	TGTGCCAGCTTGGGGGGGGACAATGAGCAGTTCTTC	CASLGGDNEQFF
NA	TRBV7-2	NA	TRBJ2-1	TGTGCCAGCAGCTTAGATGCAGGCTCCTACAATGAGCAGTTCTTC	CASSLDAGSYNEQFF
few	TRBV30	TRBD1	TRBJ2-3	TGTGCCTGGACTTCACAGGGGACGATCACAGATACGCAGTATTTT	CAWTSQGTITDTQYF
NA	TRBV11-2	TRBD2	TRBJ2-1	TGTGCCAGCACCCGGGTAGCGGGAAAGCTCTACAATGAGCAGTTCTTC	CASTRVAGKLYNEQFF
few	TRBV5-1	TRBD1	TRBJ2-3	TGCGCCAGCAGCTCGGGACAGGGTCCCGGCACAGATACGCAGTATTTT	CASSSGQGPGTDTQYF
NA	TRBV15	NA	TRBJ1-2	TGTGCCACCAGCACCGACCTAGGGAGCTATGGCTACACCTTC	CATSTDLGSYGYTF
NA	TRBV10-2	NA	TRBJ1-3	TGCGCCAGCAGAGACACCTCTGGAAACACCATATATTTT	CASRDTSGNTIYF